The 11 T cell receptor beta chains listed next were all sequenced from one sample in a study of shared clonotypes between healthy human individuals. This table comes from immunoSEQ multiplex PCR, and its TCRdb copy is limited to in-frame clones, with some not included. The sample carries around 1.6 million clones, around 98% recorded once. Sequenced input: naive CD4+ T cells sorted from blood. Subset: CD45RA+ positively selected. Receptors originate from a man in his thirties or forties in good health.

The chain couples TRBV4-3 to TRBJ2-7, with 9 bases matching TRBD2. From germline, CDR1 is LGHNA and CDR2 YSLEER. V lost 4 bases, J lost 6 bases, and 10 bases stayed unmatched. The CDR3 has 15 residues. CDR3 bases: TGCGCCAGCAGCCTCATAGCGGGAGACACTGGCGAGCAGTACTTC. Amino acid sequence: CASSLIAGDTGEQYF.

V and J are TRBV28 and TRBJ1-4; maybe TRBD1 (6 bases). This CDR3 comprises 16 residues. V was cut by 9 bases and J by 7 bases, with 24 bases left in between. Germline CDR1 and CDR2: MDHEN and SYDVKM. CDR3 residues: CARAIDPGQEVEKLFF. CDR3 nucleotides: TGTGCCAGGGCAATCGATCCGGGACAAGAAGTTGAAAAACTGTTTTTT. Full variable domain (rest looked up from reference TRBV28 and TRBJ1-4): DVKVTQSSRYLVKRTGEKVFLECVQDMDHENMFWYRQDPGLGLRLIYFSYDVKMKEKGDIPEGYSVSREKKERFSLILESASTNQTSMYLCARAIDPGQEVEKLFFGSGTQLSVL.

The chain couples TRBV11-2 to TRBJ2-3; 11 bases match TRBD2. The length of the CDR3 is 15 residues. CDR1 SGHAT and CDR2 FQNNGV come from the germline V gene. With V trimmed by 5 bases and J by 3 bases, 4 bases remained unmatched. CDR3 DNA sequence: TGTGCCAGCAGCAAGGGACTAGCGGCTACAGATACGCAGTATTTT. Its protein is CASSKGLAATDTQYF.

V gene TRBV9 combines with J gene TRBJ2-1; 7 bases agree with TRBD2. The CDR3 totals 16 residues. Germline trimming cut 2 bases from V and 3 bases from J; bases unmatched to any gene: 8. Germline V gene data show CDR1 as SGDLS and CDR2 as YYNGEE. CDR3 DNA: TGTGCCAGCAGCGTGGATAGACTAGCCCTCTACAATGAGCAGTTCTTC. Translation: CASSVDRLALYNEQFF. Using reference TRBV9 and TRBJ2-1 for the parts outside the CDR3, the full variable domain is DSGVTQTPKHLITATGQRVTLRCSPRSGDLSVYWYQQSLDQGLQFLIQYYNGEERAKGNILERFSAQQFPDLHSELNLSSLELGDSALYFCASSVDRLALYNEQFFGPGTRLTVL.

With regard to this clone: Other DNA sequences in this sample translate to the same CDR3. The chain couples TRBV7-9 to TRBJ1-1; 8 bases fit TRBD1. CDR1 and CDR2 from the germline V gene are SEHNR and FQNEAQ (reference sequence). V dropped 5 bases and J dropped 1; count of bases not matched to a gene: 3. This CDR3 region has 14 residues. DNA for the CDR3: TGTGCCAGCAGCCCCGGACAGGGGAACACTGAAGCTTTCTTT. This codes for CASSPGQGNTEAFF.

J is TRBJ2-7 and V is TRBV2; 7 positions match TRBD2. This CDR3 region has 15 residues. Germline trimming cut 3 bases from V and 0 bases from J; bases unmatched to any gene: 5. Germline V lookup: CDR1 SNHLY, CDR2 FYNNEI. CDR3 DNA: TGTGCCAGCAGTGACGAGGGCGGGAGCTCCTACGAGCAGTACTTC. It codes for CASSDEGGSSYEQYF. The entire variable domain, with the rest obtained from reference TRBV2 and TRBJ2-7, is as follows: EPEVTQTPSHQVTQMGQEVILRCVPISNHLYFYWYRQILGQKVEFLVSFYNNEISEKSEIFDDQFSVERPDGSNFTLKIRSTKLEDSAMYFCASSDEGGSSYEQYFGPGTRLTVT.

This clone has only one observation. This rearrangement joins TRBV28 to TRBJ1-2; D might be TRBD1 (5 bases). The V and J ends lost 6 bases and 6 bases respectively, with 17 bases between them. The length of the CDR3 is 14 residues. Per germline, CDR1 MDHEN and CDR2 SYDVKM. Here the CDR3 DNA reads TGTGCCAGCAGCTCAACCGGGACGGTCCATGGCTACACCTTC. Amino acid sequence: CASSSTGTVHGYTF.

As for this clone: This same CDR3 is encoded by further DNA sequences in the sample. J is TRBJ1-5 and V is TRBV19; D unclear. V lost 1 base, J lost 5 bases, and 9 bases lay in between. This CDR3 region has 14 residues. The V gene's germline CDR1 is LNHDA and CDR2 SQIVND (reference sequence). The CDR3 nucleotides read TGTGCCAGTAGTATAGTAGGAGTGGATCAGCCCCAGCATTTT. Amino acids: CASSIVGVDQPQHF. The full variable domain, completed using reference TRBV19 and TRBJ1-5, is DGGITQSPKYLFRKEGQNVTLSCEQNLNHDAMYWYRQDPGQGLRLIYYSQIVNDFQKGDIAEGYSVSREKKESFPLTVTSAQKNPTAFYLCASSIVGVDQPQHFGDGTRLSIL.

The J gene is TRBJ2-3, the V gene TRBV5-1; a possible D gene is TRBD2 (5 bases). The CDR3 runs to 16 residues. The V and J ends lost 0 bases and 3 bases respectively, with 14 bases between them. From germline, CDR1 is SGHRS and CDR2 YFSETQ. This CDR3 reads CASSLVPGFGTDTQYF. DNA for the CDR3: TGCGCCAGCAGCTTGGTTCCGGGATTCGGGACAGATACGCAGTATTTT.

With regard to this clone: Other DNA sequences of this sample code for an identical CDR3. This chain links TRBV9 with TRBJ2-7, with a possible D match to TRBD2 (5 bases). V lost 0 bases, J lost 3 bases, and 13 bases lay in between. Germline assignment: CDR1 SGDLS and CDR2 YYNGEE. The CDR3 loop spans 15 amino acids. CDR3 sequence (DNA): TGTGCCAGCAGCGTAGGTCTTGCGGGCGACTACGAGCAGTACTTC. It is translated as CASSVGLAGDYEQYF.

The chain employs TRBV7-2 and TRBJ2-5, with D perhaps being TRBD1 or TRBD2 (5 bases each). The V gene lost 4 bases and the J gene lost 2 bases, with 14 bases spanning the gap. Germline V CDR1 and CDR2: SGHTA, FQGNSA. This CDR3 is built from 15 residues. The CDR3 here is CASSYPGRTQETQYF. Here the CDR3 DNA reads TGTGCCAGCAGCTACCCGGGACGGACACAAGAGACCCAGTACTTC. Full variable domain (rest looked up from reference TRBV7-2 and TRBJ2-5): GAGVSQSPSNKVTEKGKDVELRCDPISGHTALYWYRQSLGQGLEFLIYFQGNSAPDKSGLPSDRFSAERTGGSVSTLTIQRTQQEDSAVYLCASSYPGRTQETQYFGPGTRLLVL.